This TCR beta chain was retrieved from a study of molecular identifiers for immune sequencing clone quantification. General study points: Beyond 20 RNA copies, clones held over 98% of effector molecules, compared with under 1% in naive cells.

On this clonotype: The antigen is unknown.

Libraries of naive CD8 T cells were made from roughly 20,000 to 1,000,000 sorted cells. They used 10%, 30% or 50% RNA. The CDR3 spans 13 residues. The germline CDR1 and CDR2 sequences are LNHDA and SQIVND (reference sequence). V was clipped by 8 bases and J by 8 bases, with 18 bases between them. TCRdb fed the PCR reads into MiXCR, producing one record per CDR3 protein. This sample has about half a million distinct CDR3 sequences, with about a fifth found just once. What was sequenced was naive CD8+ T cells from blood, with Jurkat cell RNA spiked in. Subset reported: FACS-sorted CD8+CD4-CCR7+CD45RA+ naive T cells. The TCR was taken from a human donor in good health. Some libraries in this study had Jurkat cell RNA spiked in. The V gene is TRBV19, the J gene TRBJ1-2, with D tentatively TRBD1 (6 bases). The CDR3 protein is CASRNGGARGYTF. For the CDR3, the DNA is TGTGCCAGTCGTAATGGGGGGGCGCGAGGCTACACCTTC.